What follows are 26 T cell receptor beta chains derived from one specimen sequenced in a study of cytomegalovirus exposure and HLA in healthy donors. PCR involved 60 Vbeta and 13 Jbeta primers. Method: immunoSEQ multiplex PCR; TCRdb's copy keeps in-frame clones and lacks some. The sample shows 150,000 to 200,000 clones, roughly four fifths of them seen only once. Sequenced: PBMCs. The receptors come from a woman aged 40 to 55 in good health and CMV-seronegative.

The V and J genes are TRBV5-1 and TRBJ2-3; no clear D gene. V was shortened by 4 bases and J by 4 bases, with 10 bases between the two germline ends. This CDR3 spans 13 amino acids. Germline V lookup: CDR1 SGHRS, CDR2 YFSETQ. The CDR3 DNA reads as TGCGCCAGCAGCCCCAGTCTTTCAGATACGCAGTATTTT. Translating gives CASSPSLSDTQYF.

CDR3 sequence reads: CASSRGGGGLMNTEAFF. CDR3 bases: TGTGCCAGCAGCCGGGGTGGAGGGGGCCTCATGAACACTGAAGCTTTCTTT. The chain carries TRBV4-2 and TRBJ1-1, with TRBD1 matching over 7 bases. Per the germline V gene, CDR1 is LGHNA and CDR2 is YNFKEQ. The ends lost 4 bases at V and 0 bases at J; junction bases unmatched: 11. CDR3 size: 17 residues.

On this clone: Other DNA sequences in this sample translate to the same CDR3. The rearrangement joins TRBV2 to TRBJ2-5; the match to TRBD1 covers 7 bases. The V and J ends lost 3 bases and 5 bases, in that order; junction bases with no gene match: 3. This CDR3 has 13 residues. The V gene's germline CDR1 is SNHLY and CDR2 FYNNEI. The CDR3 DNA is TGTGCCAGCAGTGACGTACAGGGGGAGACCCAGTACTTC. Translating it yields CASSDVQGETQYF.

This clone occurred a few times. J is TRBJ2-7 and V is TRBV13; D possibly corresponds to TRBD2 (5 bases). The CDR3 totals 14 residues. V was cut by 0 bases and J by 1 base, with 7 bases left in between. Germline-derived CDR1 and CDR2 are PRHDT and FYEKMQ (reference sequence). The CDR3 is CASSLGRGSYEQYF. The CDR3 bases are TGTGCCAGCAGCTTAGGCCGGGGTTCCTACGAGCAGTACTTC.

The chain is built from TRBV15 and TRBJ2-5; 8 bases map to TRBD2. V lost 2 bases to trimming and J lost 1 base; unmatched junction nucleotides: 6. Germline values: CDR1 LNHNV, CDR2 YYDKDF (reference sequence). The CDR3 is 16 amino acids. CDR3 sequence: CATSRSAGVGQETQYF. The CDR3 region has the DNA TGTGCCACCAGCAGATCAGCGGGAGTGGGCCAAGAGACCCAGTACTTC.

There are a few counts of this clone. V usage is TRBV6-6 and J usage is TRBJ1-1; D gene ambiguous. V was shortened by 0 bases and J by 1 base, with 6 bases between the two germline ends. Germline V gives CDR1 MNHNY, CDR2 SVGAGI (reference sequence). The CDR3 contains 14 residues. The CDR3: CASSYSFRNTEAFF. The CDR3 region has the DNA TGTGCCAGCAGTTACTCGTTTAGGAACACTGAAGCTTTCTTT.

This clone was observed a few times. This chain connects TRBV6-5 to TRBJ1-1, with D unresolved. V gave up 5 bases and J gave up 4 bases, with 11 bases separating them. CDR1 is MNHEY and CDR2 is SVGAGI in the germline V gene. The CDR3 spans 13 residues. As DNA, the CDR3 is TGTGCCAGCAGTGCTAACACGGGCACTGAAGCTTTCTTT. It translates to CASSANTGTEAFF.

J is TRBJ2-7 and V is TRBV27; D not resolved. V shed 3 bases and J shed 1 base, with 7 bases lying between them. CDR1 is MNHEY and CDR2 is SMNVEV in the germline V gene (reference sequence). This CDR3 has 13 amino acids. CDR3 nucleotides: TGTGCCAGCAGTTTGTCCAGGTCCTACGAGCAGTACTTC. As protein: CASSLSRSYEQYF.

The rearrangement links TRBV2 to TRBJ2-1; a possible D gene is TRBD2 (6 bases). CDR1 and CDR2 (germline): SNHLY, FYNNEI. V lost 2 bases, J lost 7 bases, and 15 bases lay in between. CDR3 length equals 15 residues. CDR3 coding DNA: TGTGCCAGCAGTGAATCCGGGGGAGGACCGAATGAGCAGTTCTTC. This codes for CASSESGGGPNEQFF.

V is TRBV28 and J is TRBJ2-7, with TRBD1 matching 9 bases. After removal of 6 bases from V and 3 bases from J, the junction contained 9 bases not matched to a gene. The CDR3 is made up of 15 amino acids. Germline CDR1 reads MDHEN; CDR2 reads SYDVKM. The CDR3 here is CASRTVSTGGYEQYF. The CDR3 nucleotides are TGTGCCAGCAGGACAGTCTCGACAGGGGGCTACGAGCAGTACTTC.

V usage is TRBV11-2 and J usage is TRBJ1-2, with D possibly being TRBD1 (6 bases). The CDR3 has 15 residues. The germline gives CDR1 SGHAT, CDR2 FQNNGV. The germline V and J ends were trimmed by 1 base and 4 bases, with 13 bases remaining between them. The CDR3 DNA is TGTGCCAGCAGCTTAGGGGCAGGGGTTTCCTATGGCTACACCTTC. Translation gives CASSLGAGVSYGYTF. Based on the CDR3 plus reference TRBV11-2 and TRBJ1-2, the full variable domain is EAGVAQSPRYKIIEKRQSVAFWCNPISGHATLYWYQQILGQGPKLLIQFQNNGVVDDSQLPKDRFSAERLKGVDSTLKIQPAKLEDSAVYLCASSLGAGVSYGYTFGSGTRLTVV.

V and J are TRBV5-1 and TRBJ1-2; the match to TRBD1 covers 8 bases. The CDR3 consists of 14 residues. V lost 0 bases and J lost 12; bases outside the gene matches: 10. In germline, CDR1 is SGHRS, CDR2 YFSETQ. The CDR3 nucleotides are TGCGCCAGCAGCTTGGCTGGACAGGGCACGGAGGACACCTTC. This translates into CASSLAGQGTEDTF.

The chain has TRBV19 and TRBJ2-2; the D is unclear. CDR1 is LNHDA, CDR2 SQIVND, per germline (reference sequence). The CDR3 contains 15 residues. Trimming took 3 bases from V and 5 from J, leaving 13 bases between them. CDR3 loop: CASSIGDLRTGELFF. As DNA, the CDR3 is TGTGCCAGTAGTATTGGAGACCTTAGAACCGGGGAGCTGTTTTTT.

The table lists this clone with a few counts. For the CDR3, the DNA is TGTGCCAGCAGCCTTACACAGGGGACAGATACGCAGTATTTT. This sequence encodes CASSLTQGTDTQYF. The rearrangement uses TRBV6-1 and TRBJ2-3; 7 nucleotides line up with TRBD1. The CDR3 length is 14 residues. V lost 6 bases to trimming and J lost 3 bases; unmatched junction nucleotides: 6. Germline values: CDR1 MNHNS, CDR2 SASEGT.

The chain combines TRBV29-1 with TRBJ1-2; tentatively, D is TRBD1 (5 bases). The CDR3 has 14 residues. Germline lookup yields CDR1 SQVTM and CDR2 ANQGSEA. V was clipped by 4 bases and J by 12 bases, with 24 bases between them. DNA of the CDR3: TGCAGCGTTGGAATTGGAGACACCGGACCGGGGGACACCTTC. This sequence encodes CSVGIGDTGPGDTF. The variable domain in full, with the rest retrieved from reference TRBV29-1 and TRBJ1-2, is SAVISQKPSRDICQRGTSLTIQCQVDSQVTMMFWYRQQPGQSLTLIATANQGSEATYESGFVIDKFPISRPNLTFSTLTVSNMSPEDSSIYLCSVGIGDTGPGDTFGSGTRLTVV.

The chain combines TRBV9 with TRBJ1-2, with 8 bases aligning to TRBD1. Losses at the gene ends were 0 bases for V and 8 bases for J; bases not matched to a gene: 3. In germline, CDR1 is SGDLS, CDR2 YYNGEE. The CDR3 covers 13 residues. In nucleotides, the CDR3 is TGTGCCAGCAGCGTAGGGACAGGGCAAGGCTACACCTTC. Encoded protein: CASSVGTGQGYTF.

This clone was recorded once. CDR3 sequence (DNA): TGCGCCAGCAGCGTGCGGCTGACGGGTGCAACTAATGAAAAACTGTTTTTT. Translation gives CASSVRLTGATNEKLFF. The gene calls are TRBV5-1 and TRBJ1-4; no clear D. This CDR3 has 17 residues. Trimming removed 4 bases at V and 0 bases at J, with 16 bases between. Germline CDR1 SGHRS, CDR2 YFSETQ. The complete variable domain, with remaining parts taken from reference TRBV5-1 and TRBJ1-4, reads KAGVTQTPRYLIKTRGQQVTLSCSPISGHRSVSWYQQTPGQGLQFLFEYFSETQRNKGNFPGRFSGRQFSNSRSEMNVSTLELGDSALYLCASSVRLTGATNEKLFFGSGTQLSVL.

The genes are TRBV5-1 and TRBJ1-1, with D tentatively TRBD1 (6 bases). Germline V gene lookup returns CDR1 SGHRS and CDR2 YFSETQ. Trimming shortened V by 3 bases and J by 5 bases, and 17 bases separated the two germline ends. The CDR3 is 15 amino acids. CDR3 bases: TGCGCCAGCAGCTATTCGGGACAAAGTGGGACTGAAGCTTTCTTT. Its protein product is CASSYSGQSGTEAFF.

The chain couples TRBV5-4 to TRBJ1-2; TRBD1 agrees at 10 bases. This CDR3 comprises 16 residues. CDR1 is SGHNT, CDR2 YYREEE, per germline (reference sequence). V shed 4 bases and J 3 bases; nucleotides not matched to a gene: 9. CDR3 amino acids: CASSPAGTGEDYGYTF. The CDR3 DNA reads as TGTGCCAGCAGCCCCGCCGGGACAGGGGAGGACTATGGCTACACCTTC. Complete variable domain (other parts from reference TRBV5-4 and TRBJ1-2): ETGVTQSPTHLIKTRGQQVTLRCSSQSGHNTVSWYQQALGQGPQFIFQYYREEENGRGNFPPRFSGLQFPNYSSELNVNALELDDSALYLCASSPAGTGEDYGYTFGSGTRLTVV.

The rearrangement joins TRBV30 to TRBJ1-6; TRBD1 is a possible D gene (6 bases). The CDR3 contains 14 residues. The germline gives CDR1 GTSNPN, CDR2 SVGIG (reference sequence). Trimming stripped 4 bases from V and 8 bases from J, with 15 bases between. The DNA for the CDR3 is TGTGCCTGGAATTCAGGACAGTCTGATTCACCCCTCCACTTT. Translation: CAWNSGQSDSPLHF.

This chain links TRBV5-1 with TRBJ1-1, with no clear D. V gave up 4 bases and J gave up 1 base, with 11 bases separating them. The CDR3 consists of 14 residues. From germline, CDR1 is SGHRS and CDR2 YFSETQ. As DNA, the CDR3 is TGCGCCAGCAGCGCGGTTAAAGGGAACACTGAAGCTTTCTTT. This codes for CASSAVKGNTEAFF.

The chain combines TRBV29-1 with TRBJ2-5; TRBD2 is a possible D gene (5 bases). Trimming stripped 0 bases from V and 3 bases from J, with 8 bases between. CDR3 length: 13 residues. Germline V lookup: CDR1 SQVTM, CDR2 ANQGSEA. This CDR3 is CSVEEPGKETQYF. The CDR3, as DNA: TGCAGCGTTGAAGAGCCCGGGAAAGAGACCCAGTACTTC.

The chain uses TRBV19 and TRBJ2-1; 9 bases fit TRBD2. Germline V gene lookup returns CDR1 LNHDA and CDR2 SQIVND (reference sequence). The CDR3 contains 16 residues. V shed 4 bases, J shed 6 bases, and the junction held 10 bases outside the gene matches. The CDR3 DNA sequence: TGTGCCAGTAGTAGAGTAGCGGGAGTTATCACCAATGAGCAGTTCTTC. Its protein is CASSRVAGVITNEQFF.

This clone has only a few counts. The chain couples TRBV30 to TRBJ1-4, with 7 bases matching TRBD1. CDR1 is GTSNPN, CDR2 SVGIG, per germline (reference sequence). The V gene end was trimmed by 4 bases and the J gene end by 3 bases; junction bases not matched to a gene: 8. The CDR3 runs to 15 residues. The CDR3 spells CAWKQGLGANEKLFF. CDR3 sequence (DNA): TGTGCCTGGAAACAGGGGTTAGGAGCTAATGAAAAACTGTTTTTT.

The chain combines TRBV7-8 with TRBJ2-7; weak D call: TRBD2 (5 bases). The CDR3 consists of 18 residues. V lost 0 bases, J lost 3 bases, and 21 bases lay in between. From germline, CDR1 is SGHVS and CDR2 FQNEAQ. CDR3 amino acids: CASSLAQPLRGPFYEQYF. The CDR3 DNA reads TGTGCCAGCAGCTTAGCGCAGCCCCTTCGCGGGCCCTTCTACGAGCAGTACTTC.

The gene calls are TRBV5-1 and TRBJ2-5; D uncertain. CDR3 length: 13 amino acids. Germline lookup yields CDR1 SGHRS and CDR2 YFSETQ. V dropped 0 bases and J dropped 7 bases, with 10 bases sitting between them. In nucleotides, the CDR3 is TGCGCCAGCAGCTTGGAAGCCTCTGGGACCCAGTACTTC. It codes for CASSLEASGTQYF.